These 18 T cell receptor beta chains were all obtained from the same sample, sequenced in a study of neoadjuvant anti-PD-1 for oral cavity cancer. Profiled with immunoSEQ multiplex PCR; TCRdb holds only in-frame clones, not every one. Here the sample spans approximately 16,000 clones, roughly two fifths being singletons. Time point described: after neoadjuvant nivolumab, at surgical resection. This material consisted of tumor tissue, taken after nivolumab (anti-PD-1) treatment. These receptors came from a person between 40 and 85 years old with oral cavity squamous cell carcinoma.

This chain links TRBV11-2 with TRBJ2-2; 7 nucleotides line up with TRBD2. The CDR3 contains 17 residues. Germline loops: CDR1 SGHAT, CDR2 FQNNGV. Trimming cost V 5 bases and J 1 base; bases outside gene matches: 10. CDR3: CASSPPGLRLNTGELFF. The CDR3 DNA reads TGTGCCAGCAGCCCACCGGGACTACGGCTGAACACCGGGGAGCTGTTTTTT. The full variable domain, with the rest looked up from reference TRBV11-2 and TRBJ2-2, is EAGVAQSPRYKIIEKRQSVAFWCNPISGHATLYWYQQILGQGPKLLIQFQNNGVVDDSQLPKDRFSAERLKGVDSTLKIQPAKLEDSAVYLCASSPPGLRLNTGELFFGEGSRLTVL.

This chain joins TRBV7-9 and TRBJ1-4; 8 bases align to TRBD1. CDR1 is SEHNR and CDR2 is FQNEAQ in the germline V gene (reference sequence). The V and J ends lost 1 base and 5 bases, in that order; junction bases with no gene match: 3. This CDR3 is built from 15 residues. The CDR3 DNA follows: TGTGCCAGCAGCTTAGGGACAGGGTCCAATGAAAAACTGTTTTTT. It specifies CASSLGTGSNEKLFF.

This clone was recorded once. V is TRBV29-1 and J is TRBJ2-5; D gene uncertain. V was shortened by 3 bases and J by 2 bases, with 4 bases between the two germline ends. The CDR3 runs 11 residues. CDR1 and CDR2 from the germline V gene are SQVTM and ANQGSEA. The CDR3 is CSVEGQETQYF. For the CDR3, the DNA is TGCAGCGTTGAGGGACAAGAGACCCAGTACTTC.

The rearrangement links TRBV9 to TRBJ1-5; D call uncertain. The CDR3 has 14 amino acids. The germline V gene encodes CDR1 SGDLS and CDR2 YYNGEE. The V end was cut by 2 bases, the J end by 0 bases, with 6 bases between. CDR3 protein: CASSVTDSNQPQHF. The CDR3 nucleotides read TGTGCCAGCAGCGTGACCGATAGCAATCAGCCCCAGCATTTT.

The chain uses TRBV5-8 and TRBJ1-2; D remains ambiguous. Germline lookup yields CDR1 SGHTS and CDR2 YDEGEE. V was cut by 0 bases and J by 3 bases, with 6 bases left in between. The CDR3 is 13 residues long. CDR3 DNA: TGTGCCAGCAGCTTGGGCGGTTACTATGGCTACACCTTC. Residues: CASSLGGYYGYTF.

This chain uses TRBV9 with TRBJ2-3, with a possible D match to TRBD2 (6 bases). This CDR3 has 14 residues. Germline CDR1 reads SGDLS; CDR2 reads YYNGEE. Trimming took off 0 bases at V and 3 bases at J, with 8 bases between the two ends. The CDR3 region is CASSVAGETDTQYF. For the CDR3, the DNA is TGTGCCAGCAGCGTAGCGGGGGAAACAGATACGCAGTATTTT.

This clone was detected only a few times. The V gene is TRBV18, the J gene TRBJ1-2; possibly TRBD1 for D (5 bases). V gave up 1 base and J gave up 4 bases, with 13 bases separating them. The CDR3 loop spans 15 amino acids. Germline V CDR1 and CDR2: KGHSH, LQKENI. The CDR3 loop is CASSPQRTLAYGYTF. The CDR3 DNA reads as TGTGCCAGCTCACCACAGAGGACACTAGCCTATGGCTACACCTTC.

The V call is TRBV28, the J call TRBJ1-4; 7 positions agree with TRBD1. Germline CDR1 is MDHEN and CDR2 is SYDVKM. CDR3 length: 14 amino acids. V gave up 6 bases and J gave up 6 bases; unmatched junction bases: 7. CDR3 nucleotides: TGTGCCAGCAGATACAGGGGAGGGGATGAAAAACTGTTTTTT. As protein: CASRYRGGDEKLFF.

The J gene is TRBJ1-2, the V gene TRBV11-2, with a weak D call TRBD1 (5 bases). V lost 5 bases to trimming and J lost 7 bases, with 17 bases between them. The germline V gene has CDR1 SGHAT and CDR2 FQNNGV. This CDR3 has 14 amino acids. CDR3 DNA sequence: TGTGCCAGCAGCGCCTTGAATCAGGGCTCTGGCTACACCTTC. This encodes CASSALNQGSGYTF. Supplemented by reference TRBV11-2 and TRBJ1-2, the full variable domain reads EAGVAQSPRYKIIEKRQSVAFWCNPISGHATLYWYQQILGQGPKLLIQFQNNGVVDDSQLPKDRFSAERLKGVDSTLKIQPAKLEDSAVYLCASSALNQGSGYTFGSGTRLTVV.

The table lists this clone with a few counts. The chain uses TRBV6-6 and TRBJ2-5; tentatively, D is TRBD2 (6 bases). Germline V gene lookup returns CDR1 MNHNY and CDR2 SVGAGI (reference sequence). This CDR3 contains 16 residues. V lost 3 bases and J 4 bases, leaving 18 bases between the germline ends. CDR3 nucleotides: TGTGCCAGCAGTTATTCCTTACCAGAGCGGGCAGAGACCCAGTACTTC. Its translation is CASSYSLPERAETQYF.

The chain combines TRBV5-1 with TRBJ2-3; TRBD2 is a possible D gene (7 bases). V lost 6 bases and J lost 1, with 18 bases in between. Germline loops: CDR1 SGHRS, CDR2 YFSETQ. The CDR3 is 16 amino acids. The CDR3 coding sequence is TGCGCCAGCACCCCGGGGGGCCAAGGGGGCACAGATACGCAGTATTTT. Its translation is CASTPGGQGGTDTQYF.

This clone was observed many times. In DNA, the CDR3 is TGTGCCATCAGTGATCGGTTAGGGGGCGAGGGCAATCAGCCCCAGCATTTT. Translating gives CAISDRLGGEGNQPQHF. The chain is built from TRBV10-3 and TRBJ1-5; 7 positions agree with TRBD1. The junction had 10 bases not matched to a gene; V was cut back by 3 bases and J by 2 bases. The CDR3 extends over 17 amino acids. CDR1 is ENHRY and CDR2 is SYGVKD in the germline V gene.

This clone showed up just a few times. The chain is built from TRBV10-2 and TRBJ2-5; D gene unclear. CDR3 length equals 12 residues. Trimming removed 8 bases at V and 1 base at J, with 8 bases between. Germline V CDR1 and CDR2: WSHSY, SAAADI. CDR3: CASSGPQETQYF. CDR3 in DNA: TGCGCCAGCTCGGGCCCCCAAGAGACCCAGTACTTC.

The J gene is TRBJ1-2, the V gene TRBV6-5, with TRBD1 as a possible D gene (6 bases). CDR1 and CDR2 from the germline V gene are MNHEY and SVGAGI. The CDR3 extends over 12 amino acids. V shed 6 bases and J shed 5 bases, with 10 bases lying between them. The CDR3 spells CASSDTGYGYTF. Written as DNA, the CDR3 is TGTGCCAGCAGCGACACAGGGTATGGCTACACCTTC.

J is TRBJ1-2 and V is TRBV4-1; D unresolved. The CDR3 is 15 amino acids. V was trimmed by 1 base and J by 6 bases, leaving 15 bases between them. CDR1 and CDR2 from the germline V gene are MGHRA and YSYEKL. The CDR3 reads CASSQGRLARHGYTF. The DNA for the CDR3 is TGCGCCAGCAGCCAAGGTCGACTGGCTCGCCATGGCTACACCTTC.

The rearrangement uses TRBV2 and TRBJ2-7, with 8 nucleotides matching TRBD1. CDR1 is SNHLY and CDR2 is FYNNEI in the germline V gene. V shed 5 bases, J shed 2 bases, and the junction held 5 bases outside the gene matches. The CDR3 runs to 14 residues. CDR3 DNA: TGTGCCAGCAGTAGGCCGGGACAGGCCTACGAGCAGTACTTC. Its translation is CASSRPGQAYEQYF.

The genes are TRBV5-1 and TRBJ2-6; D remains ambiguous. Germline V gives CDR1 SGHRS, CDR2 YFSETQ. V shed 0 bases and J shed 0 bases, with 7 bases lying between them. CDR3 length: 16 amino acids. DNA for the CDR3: TGCGCCAGCAGCTTGGAGCAGCGCTCTGGGGCCAACGTCCTGACTTTC. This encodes CASSLEQRSGANVLTF. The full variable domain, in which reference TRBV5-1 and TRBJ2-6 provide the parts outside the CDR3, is KAGVTQTPRYLIKTRGQQVTLSCSPISGHRSVSWYQQTPGQGLQFLFEYFSETQRNKGNFPGRFSGRQFSNSRSEMNVSTLELGDSALYLCASSLEQRSGANVLTFGAGSRLTVL.

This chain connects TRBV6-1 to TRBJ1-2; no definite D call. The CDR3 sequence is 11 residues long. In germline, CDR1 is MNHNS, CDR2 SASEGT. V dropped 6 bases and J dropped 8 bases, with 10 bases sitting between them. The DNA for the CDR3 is TGTGCCAGCAGAGGGCCTAGCGGCTACACCTTC. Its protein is CASRGPSGYTF.